The present T cell receptor beta chain was sequenced within a study of Graves' ophthalmopathy and Graves' hyperthyroidism. Amplification of TCR beta CDR3 regions used RNA transcripts. Amplification began with first-round RT-PCR using HTBI primers, then second-round multiplex PCR was performed. One entry per CDR3 protein, called by TCRdb with MiXCR from the multiplex PCR reads. The table lists some 410,000 distinct CDR3 sequences, around 21% of them singletons. This clonotype was found a few times. Germline-derived CDR1 and CDR2 are DFQATT and SNEGSKA (reference sequence). Trimming cost V 0 bases and J 6 bases; bases outside gene matches: 6. This CDR3 is built from 16 residues.

Sample: peripheral blood. The chain recombines TRBV20-1 with TRBJ2-2; 11 nucleotides match TRBD2. This TCR was sampled from a woman between 18 and 30 years old with stable Graves' hyperthyroidism. CDR3 nucleotide sequence: TGCAGTGCTAGAGATCTACTAGCGGGAGACCCCGGGGAGCTGTTTTTT. It is translated as CSARDLLAGDPGELFF.